What follows are 27 T cell receptor beta chains derived from one specimen sequenced in a study of OX40 agonist ivuxolimab in advanced cancers. The protocol used for the library was the immunoSEQ multiplex PCR assay. As stored in TCRdb, this immuneACCESS dataset retains in-frame rearrangements with V and J assigned. A fraction of the clones does not appear; measured against another copy, unresolved V genes explain less than half of the discrepancy, and the remainder lacks a known reason. Present in this sample are about 130,000 clones, over 75% of which were seen just once. The ten largest clonotypes hold about 1.1% of the sample. Material: CD4+ or CD8+ T cells sorted from blood, obtained in a trial of the OX40 agonist ivuxolimab. These receptors all come from an adult with an advanced solid tumor such as melanoma, head and neck, liver or kidney cancer.

The chain joins TRBV7-2 to TRBJ2-1, with D possibly matching TRBD2 (5 bases). The CDR3 totals 12 residues. V was shortened by 6 bases and J by 8 bases, with 11 bases between the two germline ends. Germline V gene lookup returns CDR1 SGHTA and CDR2 FQGNSA. The CDR3, as DNA: TGTGCCAGCAGACCACTAGTTGATGAGCAGTTCTTC. Its protein product is CASRPLVDEQFF.

This clone has just one count. The chain uses TRBV25-1 and TRBJ1-6, with a tentative D call TRBD1 (5 bases). With 4 bases removed from V and 5 bases from J, the gap between germline ends came to 15 bases. The CDR3 sequence is 16 residues long. Germline-derived CDR1 and CDR2 are MGHDK and SYGVNS. The CDR3 sequence is CASSAWQGMDNSPLHF. CDR3 nucleotide sequence: TGTGCCAGCAGTGCCTGGCAGGGAATGGATAATTCACCCCTCCACTTT.

The gene calls are TRBV2 and TRBJ1-2; D not resolved. The CDR3 spans 12 residues. The germline CDR1 and CDR2 sequences are SNHLY and FYNNEI. Trimming cost V 7 bases and J 3 bases, with 9 bases left between them. CDR3: CASTLLDYGYTF. The CDR3 region has the DNA TGTGCCAGCACGCTTTTGGACTATGGCTACACCTTC.

This CDR3 reads CASSEARTVSNQPQHF. DNA of the CDR3: TGTGCCAGCAGTGAAGCGCGGACAGTTAGCAATCAGCCCCAGCATTTT. This chain uses TRBV6-1 with TRBJ1-5; TRBD1 might be the D (6 bases). This CDR3 comprises 16 residues. Trimming stripped 0 bases from V and 0 bases from J, with 9 bases between. Germline CDR1 is MNHNS and CDR2 is SASEGT.

This clone was picked up one time. The rearrangement uses TRBV14 and TRBJ2-5; D call uncertain. Trimming stripped 5 bases from V and 7 bases from J, with 14 bases between. Germline lookup yields CDR1 SGHDN and CDR2 FVKESK. The CDR3 sequence is 13 residues long. The CDR3 bases are TGTGCCAGCAGCGTACAATCACTGGGGACCCAGTACTTC. It encodes CASSVQSLGTQYF. Looking up the rest from reference TRBV14 and TRBJ2-5 gives the full variable domain: EAGVTQFPSHSVIEKGQTVTLRCDPISGHDNLYWYRRVMGKEIKFLLHFVKESKQDESGMPNNRFLAERTGGTYSTLKVQPAELEDSGVYFCASSVQSLGTQYFGPGTRLLVL.

This clone was seen just once. This chain uses TRBV4-1 with TRBJ2-2, with TRBD1 matching 8 bases. The ends lost 0 bases at V and 10 bases at J; junction bases unmatched: 7. The CDR3 is made up of 15 amino acids. Germline V gives CDR1 MGHRA, CDR2 YSYEKL. The CDR3 here is CASSQEGQVQAELFF. In DNA form, the CDR3 reads TGCGCCAGCAGCCAAGAGGGACAGGTACAGGCGGAGCTGTTTTTT.

The V and J genes are TRBV7-9 and TRBJ2-3; 9 bases line up with TRBD2. V was clipped by 5 bases and J by 4 bases; unmatched bases: 4. From germline, CDR1 is SEHNR and CDR2 FQNEAQ (reference sequence). The CDR3 has 14 residues. CDR3 DNA sequence: TGTGCCAGCAGCCTCAGGACTAGCGCAGATACGCAGTATTTT. It translates to CASSLRTSADTQYF.

The genes are TRBV21-1 and TRBJ2-7; the table's D call, TRBD1, has no DNA check behind it. TRBV21-1 is deemed a pseudogene. The CDR3 is made up of 15 amino acids. The CDR3 here is CASSKETGPRDEQYF. CDR3 nucleotides: TGTGCCAGCAGCAAAGAAACAGGCCCCCGGGACGAGCAGTACTTC.

The chain couples TRBV10-3 to TRBJ2-1, with D perhaps TRBD2 (6 bases). The CDR3 contains 17 residues. Germline CDR1 reads ENHRY; CDR2 reads SYGVKD. Trimming removed 0 bases at V and 4 bases at J, with 16 bases between. The chain's CDR3 is CAISESRGSFEYNEQFF. The CDR3 region has the DNA TGTGCCATCAGTGAGTCACGGGGGAGTTTTGAGTACAATGAGCAGTTCTTC.

The chain uses TRBV6-5 and TRBJ2-2, with D possibly being TRBD1 (6 bases). V was pared by 0 bases and J by 7 bases, with 15 bases between. Germline loops: CDR1 MNHEY, CDR2 SVGAGI. There are 16 residues in the CDR3. In DNA form, the CDR3 reads TGTGCCAGCAGTTACTCTTCCAGGACAGAGGGCGGGGAGCTGTTTTTT. Translating it yields CASSYSSRTEGGELFF.

This chain's CDR3 is CASSRADRGREQYF. Written as DNA, the CDR3 is TGTGCCAGCAGTCGGGCGGACAGGGGCCGCGAGCAGTACTTC. V gene TRBV7-6 combines with J gene TRBJ2-7; 9 positions agree with TRBD1. Trimming at V came to 6 bases and at J to 6 bases, leaving 9 bases not matched to a gene. This CDR3 contains 14 residues. The germline gives CDR1 SGHVS, CDR2 FNYEAQ.

The DNA of the CDR3 is TGTGCCAGCAGTTTATCAGCGGGAAGCCAAGAGACCCAGTACTTC. Translating gives CASSLSAGSQETQYF. The rearrangement joins TRBV27 to TRBJ2-5; 7 bases align to TRBD2. The CDR3 sequence is 15 residues long. From germline, CDR1 is MNHEY and CDR2 SMNVEV (reference sequence). Trimming removed 0 bases from V and 1 base from J; junction bases left unmatched: 2.

The chain uses TRBV4-2 and TRBJ2-3; D not certain. This CDR3 comprises 11 residues. Trimming left V 6 bases short and J 3 bases short, with 4 bases between. Germline V gene data show CDR1 as LGHNA and CDR2 as YNFKEQ. The CDR3, as DNA: TGTGCCAGCAGGGTTACAGATACGCAGTATTTT. Its translation: CASRVTDTQYF.

This clone was recorded once. This chain links TRBV4-2 with TRBJ2-1, with a weak D call TRBD1 (6 bases). Trimming pared 0 bases from V and 3 bases from J, leaving 12 bases between. The CDR3 contains 16 residues. CDR1 and CDR2 (germline): LGHNA, YNFKEQ. The CDR3 spells CASSQDVGAYYNEQFF. Here the CDR3 DNA reads TGTGCCAGCAGCCAAGATGTGGGGGCCTACTACAATGAGCAGTTCTTC.

V gene TRBV28 combines with J gene TRBJ2-4; 11 bases agree with TRBD1. V gave up 6 bases and J gave up 6 bases; unmatched junction bases: 4. This CDR3 is 14 amino acids long. Germline V gives CDR1 MDHEN, CDR2 SYDVKM. The CDR3 loop reads CASSSGQGGNIQYF. The CDR3 bases are TGTGCCAGCAGCTCGGGACAGGGGGGAAACATTCAGTACTTC.

The chain carries TRBV19 and TRBJ1-2; D gene ambiguous. Germline CDR1 reads LNHDA; CDR2 reads SQIVND (reference sequence). Between the trimmed V and J ends, which lost 0 bases and 1 base, there was a span of 18 bases. CDR3 length: 18 amino acids. CDR3 sequence reads: CASSIEGNSGYYNYGYTF. In DNA form, the CDR3 reads TGTGCCAGTAGTATAGAGGGGAACAGCGGTTACTATAACTATGGCTACACCTTC. Full variable domain (rest looked up from reference TRBV19 and TRBJ1-2): DGGITQSPKYLFRKEGQNVTLSCEQNLNHDAMYWYRQDPGQGLRLIYYSQIVNDFQKGDIAEGYSVSREKKESFPLTVTSAQKNPTAFYLCASSIEGNSGYYNYGYTFGSGTRLTVV.

The chain is built from TRBV27 and TRBJ2-7, with 8 bases that match TRBD1. Trimming at V came to 8 bases and at J to 4 bases, leaving 7 bases not matched to a gene. Looked up from germline, CDR1 is MNHEY and CDR2 is SMNVEV (reference sequence). The CDR3 is 13 amino acids. CDR3 loop: CASGQGGKYEQYF. The CDR3 bases are TGTGCCAGCGGACAGGGAGGTAAATACGAGCAGTACTTC.

Only one count was recorded for this clone. In DNA, the CDR3 is TGTGCCAGCAGCCTGCTGGGGTATAGCAATCAGCCCCAGCATTTT. Its translation is CASSLLGYSNQPQHF. The chain employs TRBV5-5 and TRBJ1-5; D is uncertain. The V gene's germline CDR1 is SGHKS and CDR2 YYEKEE (reference sequence). V was cut by 4 bases and J by 0 bases, with 11 bases left in between. CDR3 length equals 15 residues.

Of note for this clone: Other nucleotide sequences in the sample specify the same CDR3. The J gene is TRBJ2-5, the V gene TRBV5-6; a weak D match, TRBD2 (5 bases). CDR3 length: 13 residues. Trimming removed 0 bases at V and 3 bases at J, with 6 bases between. The germline V gene encodes CDR1 SGHDT and CDR2 YYEEEE. The CDR3 loop reads CASSLVGEETQYF. The CDR3 DNA reads as TGTGCCAGCAGCTTGGTCGGGGAAGAGACCCAGTACTTC.

This chain links TRBV11-2 with TRBJ2-7; 9 positions match TRBD2. V was pared by 7 bases and J by 5 bases, with 9 bases of the junction left unmatched. The germline V gene has CDR1 SGHAT and CDR2 FQNNGV. The CDR3 covers 14 residues. The CDR3 sequence is CASNRASGIDEQYF. Written as DNA, the CDR3 is TGTGCCAGCAATCGGGCTAGCGGGATCGACGAGCAGTACTTC.

V usage is TRBV11-2 and J usage is TRBJ1-1; TRBD1 matches 7 bases. Germline CDR1 SGHAT, CDR2 FQNNGV. This CDR3 comprises 15 residues. Trimming cost V 5 bases and J 0 bases; bases outside gene matches: 6. This CDR3 reads CASSPQTGLNTEAFF. The CDR3 DNA sequence: TGTGCCAGCAGCCCCCAGACAGGGCTGAACACTGAAGCTTTCTTT. Drawing the rest from reference TRBV11-2 and TRBJ1-1, the complete variable domain is EAGVAQSPRYKIIEKRQSVAFWCNPISGHATLYWYQQILGQGPKLLIQFQNNGVVDDSQLPKDRFSAERLKGVDSTLKIQPAKLEDSAVYLCASSPQTGLNTEAFFGQGTRLTVV.

The chain uses TRBV5-4 and TRBJ1-1, with 8 bases identical to TRBD1. V lost 4 bases to trimming and J lost 11 bases; unmatched junction nucleotides: 4. The CDR3 sequence is 11 residues long. Germline CDR1 and CDR2: SGHNT and YYREEE (reference sequence). As DNA, the CDR3 is TGTGCCAGCAGCGGGGGACAGGTGGCTTTCTTT. Protein: CASSGGQVAFF.

This clone was recorded a few times. The V call is TRBV10-3, the J call TRBJ2-7, with TRBD1 matching 10 bases. The junction had 7 bases not matched to a gene; V was cut back by 8 bases and J by 3 bases. Germline V gene lookup returns CDR1 ENHRY and CDR2 SYGVKD. The CDR3 spans 14 residues. The CDR3 nucleotides are TGTGCCATCCGGGACAGGGGACCAGACTACGAGCAGTACTTC. As protein: CAIRDRGPDYEQYF.

This rearrangement joins TRBV5-4 to TRBJ2-1, with 8 bases lining up with TRBD2. The germline V gene has CDR1 SGHNT and CDR2 YYREEE (reference sequence). The CDR3 covers 17 residues. V dropped 4 bases and J dropped 9; count of bases not matched to a gene: 18. The CDR3 region is CASSSQFGGLGAGEQFF. DNA for the CDR3: TGTGCCAGCAGCAGCCAATTCGGGGGACTAGGGGCGGGTGAGCAGTTCTTC.

V is TRBV6-5 and J is TRBJ2-7; D may be TRBD2 (6 bases). Germline values: CDR1 MNHEY, CDR2 SVGAGI. The CDR3 is 15 amino acids. Trimming shortened V by 2 bases and J by 1 base, and 12 bases separated the two germline ends. CDR3 amino acids: CASSYGMSGSYEQYF. The CDR3, as DNA: TGTGCCAGCAGTTACGGTATGAGCGGGTCCTACGAGCAGTACTTC.

This chain connects TRBV7-3 to TRBJ2-1; 7 bases are shared with TRBD1. CDR1 and CDR2 from the germline V gene are SGHTA and FQGTGA. Trimming took 5 bases from V and 3 from J; bases not matched to a gene: 4. The CDR3 sequence is 14 residues long. The CDR3 region has the DNA TGTGCCAGCAGCCCCAGACAGGGCTACAATGAGCAGTTCTTC. Protein product: CASSPRQGYNEQFF.

This clone was detected once. The gene calls are TRBV7-2 and TRBJ1-2; D is ambiguous. This CDR3 has 13 residues. Germline V gene data show CDR1 as SGHTA and CDR2 as FQGNSA. V dropped 7 bases and J dropped 0 bases, with 9 bases sitting between them. This CDR3 is CASTSTSNYGYTF. In DNA form, the CDR3 reads TGTGCCAGCACTTCTACTTCTAACTATGGCTACACCTTC.